Listed below are T cell receptor beta chains from one sample, sequenced in a study of blood T cell repertoires in COVID-19. Measured with immunoSEQ multiplex PCR; TCRdb has only the in-frame clones, and not every one. The data show approximately 150,000 clones, approximately 81% seen once. The source material was peripheral blood. These receptors all stem from a human donor in a cohort sampled during active COVID-19. The CDR3 runs from the conserved cysteine through the conserved F or W. The D gene is left open where the match is weak. Some rows mark clone size as missing; the rest say once, few, many or name a class of expanded clone.

j_gene: TRBJ2-7; v_gene: TRBV4-2; d_gene: .; abundance: .; CDR3nt: TGTGCCAGCAGCCAAGGAGGTCCCCCTGACGAGCAGTACTTC; CDR3aa: CASSQGGPPDEQYF
j_gene: TRBJ2-1; v_gene: TRBV24-1; d_gene: TRBD2; abundance: few; CDR3nt: TGTGCCACCAGTGGCCCGGGACTACCTCCCGGGGAGCAGTTCTTC; CDR3aa: CATSGPGLPPGEQFF
j_gene: TRBJ2-7; v_gene: TRBV4-1; d_gene: .; abundance: .; CDR3nt: TGCGCCAGCAGCCAAAACACAGGGTCTCGTGACGAGCAGTACTTC; CDR3aa: CASSQNTGSRDEQYF
j_gene: TRBJ1-5; v_gene: TRBV6-5; d_gene: TRBD1; abundance: .; CDR3nt: TGTGCCAGCATTATCAGGACAGGTAGCAATCAGCCCCAGCATTTT; CDR3aa: CASIIRTGSNQPQHF
j_gene: TRBJ2-3; v_gene: TRBV4-2; d_gene: TRBD2; abundance: .; CDR3nt: TGTGCCAGCAGCCTCGGGACTAGCGGGAGTGTCTTAGATACGCAGTATTTT; CDR3aa: CASSLGTSGSVLDTQYF
j_gene: TRBJ2-6; v_gene: TRBV5-1; d_gene: TRBD1; abundance: .; CDR3nt: TGCGCCAGCAGCTTACGGCCAGGGGGCGATCTCGGCGGGGCCAACGTCCTGACTTTC; CDR3aa: CASSLRPGGDLGGANVLTF
j_gene: TRBJ2-7; v_gene: TRBV7-9; d_gene: .; abundance: .; CDR3nt: TGTGCCAGCAGCACCGTCAGGGTCGAGCAGTACTTC; CDR3aa: CASSTVRVEQYF
j_gene: TRBJ2-7; v_gene: TRBV2; d_gene: .; abundance: .; CDR3nt: TGTGCCAGCTCACAGGGTTCAGGCTACGAGCAGTACTTC; CDR3aa: CASSQGSGYEQYF
j_gene: TRBJ2-1; v_gene: TRBV7-3; d_gene: .; abundance: .; CDR3nt: TGTGCCAGCAGCCAAGATAGCTCCTACAATGAGCAGTTCTTC; CDR3aa: CASSQDSSYNEQFF
j_gene: TRBJ1-6; v_gene: TRBV19; d_gene: .; abundance: once; CDR3nt: TGTGCCAGTAGTACGACAGGATTGTTCTCACCCCTCCACTTT; CDR3aa: CASSTTGLFSPLHF
j_gene: TRBJ2-1; v_gene: TRBV7-3; d_gene: .; abundance: few; CDR3nt: TGTGCCAGCAGCTTAACATGGGGCGACAATGAGCAGTTCTTC; CDR3aa: CASSLTWGDNEQFF
j_gene: TRBJ2-7; v_gene: TRBV6-1; d_gene: .; abundance: .; CDR3nt: TGTGCCAGCAGTGATTTCTCCGAGCAGTACTTC; CDR3aa: CASSDFSEQYF
j_gene: TRBJ1-2; v_gene: TRBV6-1; d_gene: TRBD1; abundance: .; CDR3nt: TGTGCCAGCAGTGAAGTGGTAGGAGGGGGCGATGGCTACACCTTC; CDR3aa: CASSEVVGGGDGYTF
j_gene: TRBJ2-7; v_gene: TRBV5-1; d_gene: .; abundance: .; CDR3nt: TGCGCCAGCAGCCCAGGCGGGGTCCCGGAACGGCAGAACTTC; CDR3aa: CASSPGGVPERQNF
j_gene: TRBJ1-3; v_gene: TRBV5-1; d_gene: TRBD1; abundance: .; CDR3nt: TGCGCCAGCAGCTTACAGGGGGTCCACTCTGGAAACACCATATATTTT; CDR3aa: CASSLQGVHSGNTIYF
j_gene: TRBJ2-7; v_gene: TRBV6-5; d_gene: TRBD2; abundance: .; CDR3nt: TGTGCCAGCAGTTGGACTAGCGGGACCTACGAGCAGTACTTC; CDR3aa: CASSWTSGTYEQYF
j_gene: TRBJ1-2; v_gene: TRBV9; d_gene: TRBD1; abundance: .; CDR3nt: TGTGCCAGCAGCCCTAAAACCGGGACAGGGGATTACTATGGCTACACCTTC; CDR3aa: CASSPKTGTGDYYGYTF
j_gene: TRBJ2-7; v_gene: TRBV7-3; d_gene: TRBD1; abundance: .; CDR3nt: TGTGCCAGCAGCGCCGCCGGGACAGGGATCTACGAGCAGTACTTC; CDR3aa: CASSAAGTGIYEQYF
j_gene: TRBJ2-1; v_gene: TRBV14; d_gene: .; abundance: .; CDR3nt: TGTGCCAGCAGCCAAGTGCTAGCTGGCGAGCAGTTCTTC; CDR3aa: CASSQVLAGEQFF
j_gene: TRBJ2-7; v_gene: TRBV28; d_gene: TRBD2; abundance: once; CDR3nt: TGTGCCAGCAGTTTCGGGGGGCGGGGGGGCAAGAGCTACGAGCAGTACTTC; CDR3aa: CASSFGGRGGKSYEQYF
j_gene: TRBJ2-5; v_gene: TRBV6-5; d_gene: .; abundance: once; CDR3nt: TGTGCCAGCATCGACACTGGGGAGACCCAGTACTTC; CDR3aa: CASIDTGETQYF
j_gene: TRBJ2-7; v_gene: TRBV3-1/TRBV3-2; d_gene: TRBD1; abundance: .; CDR3nt: TGTGCCAGCAGAGCGACAGGGAAAGGTTCCTACGAGCAGTACTTC; CDR3aa: CASRATGKGSYEQYF
j_gene: TRBJ2-6; v_gene: TRBV27; d_gene: .; abundance: .; CDR3nt: TGTGCCAGCAGTTTAAGGCCCCCCCGGCTACAGCACTCTGGGGCCAACGTCCTGACTTTC; CDR3aa: CASSLRPPRLQHSGANVLTF
j_gene: TRBJ1-2; v_gene: TRBV6-2/TRBV6-3; d_gene: TRBD1; abundance: .; CDR3nt: TGTGCCAGCAGTTACAGACAGGGGATGTGGGGCTACACCTTC; CDR3aa: CASSYRQGMWGYTF
j_gene: TRBJ1-4; v_gene: TRBV28; d_gene: .; abundance: .; CDR3nt: TGTGCCAGCAGGTTGGGGGGGGCAGGGGATGAAAAACTGTTTTTT; CDR3aa: CASRLGGAGDEKLFF
j_gene: TRBJ2-5; v_gene: TRBV11-1; d_gene: .; abundance: .; CDR3nt: TGTGCCAGCAGCGGAGACGGAAAAGAGACCCAGTACTTC; CDR3aa: CASSGDGKETQYF
j_gene: TRBJ2-7; v_gene: TRBV3-1/TRBV3-2; d_gene: TRBD2; abundance: .; CDR3nt: TGTGCCAGCAGCCAAGAGACTAGCGGGAGCTGGAGGGTTCTCGAGCAGTACTTC; CDR3aa: CASSQETSGSWRVLEQYF
j_gene: TRBJ2-3; v_gene: TRBV5-1; d_gene: TRBD2; abundance: .; CDR3nt: TGCGCCAGCAGCTCCGCGGGAGATAGTACAGATACGCAGTATTTT; CDR3aa: CASSSAGDSTDTQYF
j_gene: TRBJ2-7; v_gene: TRBV3-1/TRBV3-2; d_gene: TRBD2; abundance: .; CDR3nt: TGTGCCAGCAGCCGAACTAGCGGGAGGGCCGGTGAGCAGTACTTC; CDR3aa: CASSRTSGRAGEQYF
j_gene: TRBJ2-7; v_gene: TRBV28; d_gene: .; abundance: .; CDR3nt: TGTGCCAGCAGTTTAGCGACAGGAGCACGCGAGCAGTACTTC; CDR3aa: CASSLATGAREQYF
j_gene: TRBJ1-1; v_gene: TRBV18; d_gene: .; abundance: .; CDR3nt: TGTGCCAGCTCATACGGCGTCGGGTTGACTGAAGCTTTCTTT; CDR3aa: CASSYGVGLTEAFF
j_gene: TRBJ1-6; v_gene: TRBV3-1/TRBV3-2; d_gene: TRBD1; abundance: .; CDR3nt: TGTGCCAGCAGCTTCCGGACAGGGGCGTCCTATAATTCACCCCTCCACTTT; CDR3aa: CASSFRTGASYNSPLHF
j_gene: TRBJ2-3; v_gene: TRBV7-2; d_gene: .; abundance: .; CDR3nt: TGTGCCAGCAGCTTAGTCCAACTCCTGGATACGCAGTATTTT; CDR3aa: CASSLVQLLDTQYF
j_gene: TRBJ1-2; v_gene: TRBV19; d_gene: .; abundance: .; CDR3nt: TGTGCCAGTAGTGCGGGTGGAGGCTACACCTTC; CDR3aa: CASSAGGGYTF
j_gene: TRBJ2-5; v_gene: TRBV9; d_gene: TRBD2; abundance: .; CDR3nt: TGTGCCAGCAGCGGGACTAGCGGGATTCAAGAGACCCAGTACTTC; CDR3aa: CASSGTSGIQETQYF
j_gene: TRBJ1-1; v_gene: TRBV9; d_gene: .; abundance: .; CDR3nt: TGTGCCAGCAGCGTAGACACAGCCATGAACACTGAAGCTTTCTTT; CDR3aa: CASSVDTAMNTEAFF
j_gene: TRBJ1-2; v_gene: TRBV6-1; d_gene: .; abundance: once; CDR3nt: TGTGCCAGCAGTGAAAATGGGGAGGATGGCTACACCTTC; CDR3aa: CASSENGEDGYTF
j_gene: TRBJ2-7; v_gene: TRBV18; d_gene: .; abundance: .; CDR3nt: TGTGCCAGCTCAACGGTTGACGGACACCTGTCCTACGAGCAGTACTTC; CDR3aa: CASSTVDGHLSYEQYF
j_gene: TRBJ2-1; v_gene: TRBV29-1; d_gene: TRBD2; abundance: .; CDR3nt: TGCAGCGTTGAAGGCATCACTAGCGGGAGAGGCAATGAGCAGTTCTTC; CDR3aa: CSVEGITSGRGNEQFF
j_gene: TRBJ2-7; v_gene: TRBV28; d_gene: TRBD2; abundance: .; CDR3nt: TGTGCCAGCAGTCCAATATTAGCGGGAACGACCTTTTACGAGCAGTACTTC; CDR3aa: CASSPILAGTTFYEQYF
j_gene: TRBJ1-5; v_gene: TRBV27; d_gene: TRBD1; abundance: .; CDR3nt: TGTGCCAGCAGTTTATCGACAGGGGGCTATCAGCCCCAGCATTTT; CDR3aa: CASSLSTGGYQPQHF
j_gene: TRBJ1-1; v_gene: TRBV2; d_gene: .; abundance: .; CDR3nt: TGTGCCGGGGGGGGAGCGGTGAACACTGAAGCTTTCTTT; CDR3aa: CAGGGAVNTEAFF
j_gene: TRBJ2-3; v_gene: TRBV5-1; d_gene: TRBD2; abundance: .; CDR3nt: TGCGCCAGCGGAGGGACTAGCGGGAGTCGGACAGATACGCAGTATTTT; CDR3aa: CASGGTSGSRTDTQYF
j_gene: TRBJ2-1; v_gene: TRBV5-1; d_gene: TRBD2; abundance: .; CDR3nt: TGCGCCAGCAGCTTGGGTGGGGAGGGCACCCATGAGCAGTTCTTC; CDR3aa: CASSLGGEGTHEQFF
j_gene: TRBJ2-3; v_gene: TRBV4-1; d_gene: .; abundance: .; CDR3nt: TGCGCCAGCAGCCAAGATCCAGCAGGGACAGATACGCAGTATTTT; CDR3aa: CASSQDPAGTDTQYF
j_gene: TRBJ2-7; v_gene: TRBV29-1; d_gene: TRBD2; abundance: .; CDR3nt: TGCAGCGTTGAATTGGCTAGCGGGAGCCCTCTGGACGAGCAGTACTTC; CDR3aa: CSVELASGSPLDEQYF